A single sample is the source of the 17 T cell receptor beta chains below, sequenced in a study of cytotoxic CD8 clonotypes in ibrutinib-treated CLL. The data were produced by immunoSEQ multiplex PCR, yet TCRdb's version contains in-frame clones alone and is incomplete. The sample shows some 27,000 clones, around three fifths of them seen only once. The sequencing here drew on PBMCs, taken before ibrutinib treatment. The receptor source for this set is a human donor with chronic lymphocytic leukemia.

The chain employs TRBV6-5 and TRBJ2-7; D gene unclear. The CDR3 spans 13 residues. V was shortened by 6 bases and J by 3 bases, with 12 bases between the two germline ends. Germline values: CDR1 MNHEY, CDR2 SVGAGI. In DNA form, the CDR3 reads TGTGCCAGCAGGCCCCCAGGCAACTACGAGCAGTACTTC. It encodes CASRPPGNYEQYF.

This chain uses TRBV15 with TRBJ1-3; perhaps TRBD1 as D (5 bases). The CDR3 extends over 17 amino acids. With 0 bases removed from V and 0 bases from J, the gap between germline ends came to 12 bases. CDR1 and CDR2 (germline): LNHNV, YYDKDF (reference sequence). The CDR3 protein is CATSRDWDWSSGNTIYF. DNA of the CDR3: TGTGCCACCAGCAGAGATTGGGACTGGAGCTCTGGAAACACCATATATTTT. Variable domain in full (rest from reference TRBV15 and TRBJ1-3): DAMVIQNPRYQVTQFGKPVTLSCSQTLNHNVMYWYQQKSSQAPKLLFHYYDKDFNNEADTPDNFQSRRPNTSFCFLDIRSPGLGDTAMYLCATSRDWDWSSGNTIYFGEGSWLTVV.

This clone was seen a few times. The gene calls are TRBV5-1 and TRBJ1-3; no firm D call. V was cut by 4 bases and J by 0 bases, with 8 bases left in between. The CDR3 runs 14 residues. Germline values: CDR1 SGHRS, CDR2 YFSETQ. This CDR3 is CASSQDPSGNTIYF. CDR3 DNA sequence: TGCGCCAGCAGCCAGGATCCCTCTGGAAACACCATATATTTT.

This clone was detected only a few times. This sequence joins TRBV5-5 and TRBJ2-5; D is possibly TRBD1 (6 bases). V was cut by 0 bases and J by 4 bases, with 10 bases left in between. The V gene's germline CDR1 is SGHKS and CDR2 YYEKEE (reference sequence). The CDR3 is 14 residues long. CDR3 in DNA: TGTGCCAGCAGCTTGGTCAACAGGGCAGAGACCCAGTACTTC. It specifies CASSLVNRAETQYF. The whole variable domain, filled in from reference TRBV5-5 and TRBJ2-5, reads DAGVTQSPTHLIKTRGQQVTLRCSPISGHKSVSWYQQVLGQGPQFIFQYYEKEERGRGNFPDRFSARQFPNYSSELNVNALLLGDSALYLCASSLVNRAETQYFGPGTRLLVL.

V gene TRBV6-5 combines with J gene TRBJ2-2; D not certain. The CDR3 runs 15 residues. The V gene's germline CDR1 is MNHEY and CDR2 SVGAGI. Trimming took off 6 bases at V and 0 bases at J, with 11 bases between the two ends. The CDR3 sequence is CASRIGSANTGELFF. DNA of the CDR3: TGTGCCAGCAGAATCGGCAGCGCGAACACCGGGGAGCTGTTTTTT.

The chain combines TRBV9 with TRBJ2-7; the match to TRBD2 covers 10 bases. V dropped 0 bases and J dropped 5; count of bases not matched to a gene: 2. Germline V lookup: CDR1 SGDLS, CDR2 YYNGEE. The CDR3 has 14 amino acids. The DNA for the CDR3 is TGTGCCAGCAGCGTAGGGCTAGCGGGGGACGAGCAGTACTTC. Protein sequence: CASSVGLAGDEQYF.

The V and J genes are TRBV7-2 and TRBJ1-5; D might be TRBD1 (6 bases). CDR3 size: 17 residues. CDR1 and CDR2 from the germline V gene are SGHTA and FQGNSA. The ends were cut back, 2 bases at V and 0 bases at J, with 14 bases in the middle. CDR3 residues: CASSLLGQPYSNQPQHF. In DNA, the CDR3 is TGTGCCAGCAGCTTACTAGGACAGCCCTATAGCAATCAGCCCCAGCATTTT.

Written as DNA, the CDR3 is TGTGCCAGCAGCTCGAGGGGAATCAGAACTGAAGCTTTCTTT. Its translation: CASSSRGIRTEAFF. This sequence joins TRBV11-2 and TRBJ1-1, with D possibly matching TRBD1 (5 bases). The V and J ends lost 4 bases and 5 bases respectively, with 14 bases between them. Germline CDR1 is SGHAT and CDR2 is FQNNGV. The CDR3 runs 14 residues.

V gene TRBV15 combines with J gene TRBJ1-3; D call uncertain. Trimming took off 3 bases at V and 0 bases at J, with 9 bases between the two ends. The CDR3 loop spans 15 amino acids. Germline V CDR1 and CDR2: LNHNV, YYDKDF (reference sequence). The CDR3 region has the DNA TGTGCCACCAGCAGTAGGCAAAACTCTGGAAACACCATATATTTT. Amino acids: CATSSRQNSGNTIYF.

The chain carries TRBV7-2 and TRBJ2-3, with 7 bases that match TRBD2. CDR3 length equals 18 residues. With 6 bases clipped from V and 1 base from J, the junction kept 16 bases outside the gene matches. Germline V CDR1 and CDR2: SGHTA, FQGNSA. CDR3 DNA sequence: TGTGCCAGCAGTCCCGCATTCCGCAGCGGGAAGGGCACAGATACGCAGTATTTT. Protein product: CASSPAFRSGKGTDTQYF.

The chain's CDR3 is CASRGFSDQETQYF. The CDR3 DNA is TGTGCCAGCAGGGGGTTTTCAGACCAAGAGACCCAGTACTTC. This rearrangement joins TRBV7-9 to TRBJ2-5; D not resolved. V was cut by 6 bases and J by 0 bases, with 11 bases left in between. Germline V gives CDR1 SEHNR, CDR2 FQNEAQ (reference sequence). CDR3 size: 14 residues.

In its sample, this clone was seen a few times. Different DNA sequences within this sample yield the same CDR3. The chain couples TRBV5-8 to TRBJ1-5, with 7 bases fitting TRBD1. In germline, CDR1 is SGHTS, CDR2 YDEGEE. The CDR3 has 14 amino acids. V was pared by 5 bases and J by 2 bases, with 4 bases of the junction left unmatched. Here the CDR3 reads CASRSGQGNQPQHF. CDR3 nucleotides: TGTGCCAGCAGATCAGGACAGGGCAATCAGCCCCAGCATTTT.

CDR3 sequence reads: CASSPAGETQYF. The CDR3 DNA reads TGTGCCAGCTCACCAGCGGGAGAGACCCAGTACTTC. The chain has TRBV18 and TRBJ2-5; tentative D call: TRBD2 (5 bases). V lost 2 bases and J 4 bases, leaving 5 bases between the germline ends. The CDR3 is 12 residues long. Germline CDR1 is KGHSH and CDR2 is LQKENI.

The rearrangement uses TRBV10-3 and TRBJ2-3, with no clear D. Trimming shortened V by 7 bases and J by 1 base, and 12 bases separated the two germline ends. This CDR3 is 14 amino acids long. Germline V lookup: CDR1 ENHRY, CDR2 SYGVKD. The CDR3 loop is CAIKDLAGTDTQYF. The CDR3, as DNA: TGTGCCATCAAGGACCTCGCGGGCACAGATACGCAGTATTTT.

The chain carries TRBV5-1 and TRBJ1-5; no clear D gene. Trimming removed 4 bases at V and 4 bases at J, with 6 bases between. The germline CDR1 and CDR2 sequences are SGHRS and YFSETQ. This CDR3 is built from 12 residues. The CDR3 loop reads CASSPKNQPQHF. The CDR3 region has the DNA TGCGCCAGCAGCCCGAAGAATCAGCCCCAGCATTTT.

This clone has only one observation. The V and J genes are TRBV5-1 and TRBJ1-2; 9 bases align to TRBD1. The CDR3 extends over 15 amino acids. After removal of 0 bases from V and 5 bases from J, the junction contained 5 bases not matched to a gene. Germline-derived CDR1 and CDR2 are SGHRS and YFSETQ. In nucleotides, the CDR3 is TGCGCCAGCAGCTTGGGGACAGGGGAAGTTTATGGCTACACCTTC. Its protein product is CASSLGTGEVYGYTF.

The rearrangement uses TRBV5-1 and TRBJ2-7; a weak D match, TRBD1 (5 bases). Germline V lookup: CDR1 SGHRS, CDR2 YFSETQ. The V end was cut by 3 bases, the J end by 3 bases, with 16 bases between. The CDR3 totals 15 residues. As DNA, the CDR3 is TGCGCCAGCAGCTCGCAGGGTGTAATGGGCTACGAGCAGTACTTC. This translates into CASSSQGVMGYEQYF.